These 28 T cell receptor beta chains were all obtained from the same sample, sequenced in a study of cytomegalovirus exposure and HLA in healthy donors. The PCR employed 60 Vbeta primers together with 13 Jbeta primers. Only in-frame clones appear in the TCRdb table, and some are missing; sequencing was by immunoSEQ multiplex PCR. The top ten clones hold about 1.2% of a sample with about 190,000 clones, 87% of them seen once. The sequencing sample was made of PBMCs. These receptors were obtained from a man aged 30-40 years in good health and CMV-seronegative.

This clone was seen a single time. The junction does not match germline at one end; this may be a read error. J is TRBJ2-6 and V is TRBV27, with 7 bases identical to TRBD1. The germline V gene encodes CDR1 MNHEY and CDR2 SMNVEV (reference sequence). The CDR3 spans 17 residues. CDR3 residues: CASSLRQGRSGANGLTF. CDR3 in DNA: TGTGCCAGCAGTTTAAGACAGGGCCGCTCTGGGGCCAACGGCCTGACTTTC.

The rearrangement joins TRBV25-1 to TRBJ2-7; D is unclear. CDR1 is MGHDK and CDR2 is SYGVNS in the germline V gene. The CDR3 is 10 residues long. Trimming took 8 bases from V and 4 from J, leaving 6 bases between them. CDR3 loop: CASGSYEQYF. CDR3 sequence (DNA): TGTGCCAGCGGCTCATACGAGCAGTACTTC.

J is TRBJ2-2 and V is TRBV2; 8 nucleotides line up with TRBD1. Germline lookup yields CDR1 SNHLY and CDR2 FYNNEI. J lost 1 base, V lost 6 bases, and 4 bases had no gene match. CDR3 length equals 15 residues. The CDR3 loop reads CASRSGTGNTGELFF. The CDR3 DNA is TGTGCCAGCAGATCCGGGACAGGGAACACCGGGGAGCTGTTTTTT.

The chain employs TRBV6-5 and TRBJ1-1; D is possibly TRBD1 (5 bases). CDR3 length: 14 residues. V shed 2 bases and J shed 11 bases, with 18 bases lying between them. Germline V gene sequence: CDR1 MNHEY, CDR2 SVGAGI. The CDR3 here is CASSYTLSDTGAFF. CDR3 nucleotides: TGTGCCAGCAGTTACACCCTTTCGGACACCGGGGCTTTCTTT.

This rearrangement joins TRBV28 to TRBJ2-5; 7 nucleotides match TRBD1. The CDR3 totals 16 residues. V dropped 6 bases and J dropped 2; count of bases not matched to a gene: 12. In germline, CDR1 is MDHEN, CDR2 SYDVKM. The CDR3 spells CASREMGTATQETQYF. CDR3 in DNA: TGTGCCAGCAGAGAAATGGGGACAGCCACTCAAGAGACCCAGTACTTC.

The chain combines TRBV27 with TRBJ2-1, with D maybe TRBD1 (6 bases). Germline CDR1 MNHEY, CDR2 SMNVEV (reference sequence). The length of the CDR3 is 14 residues. Trimming stripped 6 bases from V and 4 bases from J, with 13 bases between. Written as DNA, the CDR3 is TGTGCCAGCAGCTACAGGGCACTATACAATGAGCAGTTCTTC. Residues: CASSYRALYNEQFF.

There are a few counts of this clone. V and J are TRBV7-6 and TRBJ1-4; 11 bases fit TRBD1. CDR3 length: 17 amino acids. Trimming removed 1 base from V and 0 bases from J; junction bases left unmatched: 1. Germline V CDR1 and CDR2: SGHVS, FNYEAQ. The CDR3 region is CASSLGGQGATNEKLFF. The CDR3 DNA reads as TGTGCCAGCAGCTTAGGGGGACAGGGGGCAACTAATGAAAAACTGTTTTTT.

The V and J genes are TRBV6-6 and TRBJ1-4; weak D call: TRBD1 (6 bases). Germline values: CDR1 MNHNY, CDR2 SVGAGI (reference sequence). The CDR3 totals 16 residues. V lost 2 bases, J lost 5 bases, and 15 bases lay in between. CDR3 in amino acids: CASSYRIGTRNEKLFF. The DNA for the CDR3 is TGTGCCAGCAGTTACCGGATCGGGACACGGAATGAAAAACTGTTTTTT.

This clone was detected a few times. The chain joins TRBV6-1 to TRBJ2-2; perhaps TRBD1 as D (5 bases). Germline V gene lookup returns CDR1 MNHNS and CDR2 SASEGT. CDR3 length equals 16 residues. V was pared by 1 base and J by 2 bases, with 11 bases between. This chain's CDR3 is CASSEGIGANTGELFF. CDR3 nucleotide sequence: TGTGCCAGCAGTGAAGGGATAGGGGCTAACACCGGGGAGCTGTTTTTT.

The V call is TRBV6-5, the J call TRBJ2-3; TRBD2 is a possible D gene (7 bases). CDR1 is MNHEY, CDR2 SVGAGI, per germline. V lost 8 bases, J lost 7 bases, and 22 bases lay in between. The CDR3 loop spans 15 amino acids. CDR3: CASRISGGSMNTQYF. CDR3 nucleotides: TGTGCCAGCCGCATTTCGGGGGGCAGTATGAATACGCAGTATTTT.

This clone appeared a few times. The chain links TRBV7-2 to TRBJ2-1, with D maybe TRBD2 (6 bases). The CDR3 runs to 15 residues. With 5 bases removed from V and 0 bases from J, the gap between germline ends came to 11 bases. The germline gives CDR1 SGHTA, CDR2 FQGNSA. The chain's CDR3 is CASSINSGSYNEQFF. The CDR3 coding sequence is TGTGCCAGCAGCATCAATAGCGGCTCCTACAATGAGCAGTTCTTC. The variable domain in full, completed from reference TRBV7-2 and TRBJ2-1, reads GAGVSQSPSNKVTEKGKDVELRCDPISGHTALYWYRQSLGQGLEFLIYFQGNSAPDKSGLPSDRFSAERTGGSVSTLTIQRTQQEDSAVYLCASSINSGSYNEQFFGPGTRLTVL.

The V and J genes are TRBV5-8 and TRBJ2-5, with a weak D call TRBD2 (5 bases). The J call is uncertain, as TRBJ2-7 better fits the DNA end. CDR1 and CDR2 from the germline V gene are SGHTS and YDEGEE. The CDR3 extends over 16 amino acids. The CDR3 DNA reads TGTGCCAGCACCGCGTCGGTCGGGGAAAGCTCCTACGAGCAGTACTTC. Amino acids: CASTASVGESSYEQYF.

The chain combines TRBV6-1 with TRBJ1-2, with 10 bases matching TRBD1. CDR1 and CDR2 from the germline V gene are MNHNS and SASEGT. V trimming: 10 bases; J trimming: 10 bases; junction bases outside the gene matches: 12. The CDR3 consists of 13 residues. As DNA, the CDR3 is TGTGCCACCCTTCCGGGACAGGGGATATCCTACACCTTC. This translates into CATLPGQGISYTF.

This rearrangement joins TRBV18 to TRBJ1-2; 9 bases match TRBD1. Germline CDR1 reads KGHSH; CDR2 reads LQKENI. The CDR3 sequence is 15 residues long. V shed 2 bases, J shed 6 bases, and the junction held 7 bases outside the gene matches. CDR3 DNA: TGTGCCAGCTCACCAAGTCAGACAGGGGGGCATGGCTACACCTTC. Protein: CASSPSQTGGHGYTF.

This chain connects TRBV10-3 to TRBJ2-5; the D gene is possibly TRBD1 (6 bases). The end of the DNA fits TRBJ2-7 better, so the J call may be wrong. Germline assignment: CDR1 ENHRY and CDR2 SYGVKD. The CDR3 has 13 residues. CDR3 bases: TGTGCCATCAGTGATAACAGGGACCACGAGCAGTACTTC. Encoded protein: CAISDNRDHEQYF.

This chain joins TRBV27 and TRBJ2-7, with TRBD2 as a possible D gene (6 bases). V was clipped by 2 bases and J by 7 bases, with 12 bases between them. The germline V gene encodes CDR1 MNHEY and CDR2 SMNVEV (reference sequence). CDR3 length equals 13 residues. CDR3 nucleotide sequence: TGTGCCAGCAGTTTAGTTGGGGGGAGGGAGCAGTACTTC. Encoded protein: CASSLVGGREQYF.

The table lists this clone with a count of one. V gene TRBV28 combines with J gene TRBJ1-2; possibly TRBD1 for D (5 bases). V lost 8 bases to trimming and J lost 8 bases, with 18 bases between them. Looked up from germline, CDR1 is MDHEN and CDR2 is SYDVKM. The CDR3 spans 13 residues. CDR3 sequence (DNA): TGTGCCAGCTGTTATAAAGCGGGGCAAGGCTACACCTTC. This gives the protein CASCYKAGQGYTF.

The chain couples TRBV28 to TRBJ1-5; D is uncertain. This CDR3 has 13 residues. Germline V gives CDR1 MDHEN, CDR2 SYDVKM. V was pared by 5 bases and J by 5 bases, with 10 bases between. The CDR3 spells CASSPPGYQPQHF. CDR3 DNA sequence: TGTGCCAGCAGTCCCCCGGGGTATCAGCCCCAGCATTTT.

The CDR3 reads CASSSPNRVTEAFF. The CDR3 region has the DNA TGTGCCAGCAGCTCCCCGAACAGGGTTACTGAAGCTTTCTTT. The chain employs TRBV7-2 and TRBJ1-1; tentative D call: TRBD1 (6 bases). There are 14 residues in the CDR3. V dropped 4 bases and J dropped 5 bases, with 14 bases sitting between them. CDR1 is SGHTA and CDR2 is FQGNSA in the germline V gene.

The chain uses TRBV7-9 and TRBJ2-5, with D hard to call. The V end lost 5 bases, the J end lost 3 bases, and 13 bases lay between the germline ends. The germline gives CDR1 SEHNR, CDR2 FQNEAQ (reference sequence). The CDR3 sequence is 14 residues long. In nucleotides, the CDR3 is TGTGCCAGCAGCCCACCCCTGGCGGAAGAGACCCAGTACTTC. This sequence encodes CASSPPLAEETQYF.

The genes are TRBV7-6 and TRBJ2-7; D is perhaps TRBD2 (6 bases). V lost 2 bases and J 3 bases, leaving 14 bases between the germline ends. The germline CDR1 and CDR2 sequences are SGHVS and FNYEAQ. CDR3 size: 15 residues. CDR3 in amino acids: CASSLQEGTNYEQYF. The CDR3 bases are TGTGCCAGCAGCTTACAGGAGGGTACAAACTACGAGCAGTACTTC.

The V call is TRBV25-1, the J call TRBJ2-7; D is possibly TRBD1 (5 bases). The CDR3 sequence is 15 residues long. With 5 bases removed from V and 0 bases from J, the gap between germline ends came to 14 bases. The germline V gene encodes CDR1 MGHDK and CDR2 SYGVNS. CDR3 sequence reads: CASSKDKLSSYEQYF. The DNA for the CDR3 is TGTGCCAGCAGTAAGGACAAATTGAGCTCCTACGAGCAGTACTTC.

The genes are TRBV4-3 and TRBJ2-7, with a possible D match to TRBD2 (6 bases). Trimming took off 1 base at V and 2 bases at J, with 12 bases between the two ends. This CDR3 has 15 amino acids. Germline V lookup: CDR1 LGHNA, CDR2 YSLEER. The CDR3 DNA follows: TGCGCCAGCAGCCAAGGGGAAGGAGGGACCTACGAGCAGTACTTC. Encoded protein: CASSQGEGGTYEQYF.

The chain has TRBV5-4 and TRBJ2-2; tentative D call: TRBD1 (5 bases). Germline lookup yields CDR1 SGHNT and CDR2 YYREEE (reference sequence). The CDR3 extends over 15 amino acids. V was cut by 4 bases and J by 0 bases, with 10 bases left in between. The CDR3 bases are TGTGCCAGCAGCCCGGACACCGCGAACACCGGGGAGCTGTTTTTT. Translating gives CASSPDTANTGELFF.

The gene calls are TRBV7-9 and TRBJ2-7; D might be TRBD1 (6 bases). Trimming removed 1 base from V and 5 bases from J, with 12 bases in between. The CDR3 length is 14 residues. The germline V gene encodes CDR1 SEHNR and CDR2 FQNEAQ (reference sequence). Written as DNA, the CDR3 is TGTGCCAGCAGCTTAGAGGGGGTTGGAAACGAGCAGTACTTC. Translating it yields CASSLEGVGNEQYF. The entire variable domain, with the rest obtained from reference TRBV7-9 and TRBJ2-7, is as follows: DTGVSQNPRHKITKRGQNVTFRCDPISEHNRLYWYRQTLGQGPEFLTYFQNEAQLEKSRLLSDRFSAERPKGSFSTLEIQRTEQGDSAMYLCASSLEGVGNEQYFGPGTRLTVT.

For this clone: The same CDR3 can be traced to other DNA sequences in this sample. The chain has TRBV27 and TRBJ2-2; 7 bases agree with TRBD2. This CDR3 contains 18 residues. Trimming cost V 4 bases and J 3 bases; bases outside gene matches: 14. CDR1 and CDR2 (germline): MNHEY, SMNVEV (reference sequence). CDR3 sequence reads: CASSSPLAGRADTGELFF. CDR3 sequence (DNA): TGTGCCAGCAGTTCCCCCCTGGCAGGGAGGGCGGACACCGGGGAGCTGTTTTTT.

In its sample, this clone was seen once. The chain links TRBV27 to TRBJ2-1, with TRBD1 identical over 7 bases. V trimming: 5 bases; J trimming: 9 bases; junction bases outside the gene matches: 4. This CDR3 spans 12 amino acids. Germline V gene lookup returns CDR1 MNHEY and CDR2 SMNVEV (reference sequence). The CDR3, as DNA: TGTGCCAGCAGTCCAACAGGGGTTGAGCAGTTCTTC. This sequence encodes CASSPTGVEQFF.

The count of this clone is one. The rearrangement uses TRBV23-1 and TRBJ1-5, with TRBD1 matching 11 bases. TRBV23-1 is given ORF status, its function remaining uncertain. The CDR3 spans 18 residues. The V and J ends lost 3 bases and 5 bases, in that order; junction bases with no gene match: 12. The CDR3 DNA reads as TGCGCCAGCAGTCATTACGACACCGGGACAGGGGGATATCAGCCCCAGCATTTT. Its translation is CASSHYDTGTGGYQPQHF.